The 2 T cell receptor beta chains in this list originate from one sample, sequenced in a study of blood T cells in healthy people across ages. Using a J-beta primer mix together with a sample-barcoded 5' primer, a second PCR was run for about 6 to 12 cycles. TCRdb passed the 5' RACE reads through MiXCR, listing each CDR3 protein once. This sample has about 2 million distinct CDR3 sequences, with around half found just once. Sequencing was done on a sample of blood. These receptors were collected from a woman aged 40 to 50 in good health.

This clonotype was detected a few times. The CDR3 DNA sequence: TGTGCCAGCAGCTTGGCCTCCGTCTCGCGTGACGAGCAGTACTTC. It codes for CASSLASVSRDEQYF. The chain links TRBV5-4 to TRBJ2-7; D is unclear. Germline lookup yields CDR1 SGHNT and CDR2 YYREEE (reference sequence). The CDR3 is 15 residues long. Trimming stripped 0 bases from V and 5 bases from J, with 15 bases between.

The sample holds one count of this clonotype. CDR3 nucleotide sequence: TGTGCCAGCAGTTGGACAGGGGCACCCGAAGAGACCCAGTACTTC. Translation gives CASSWTGAPEETQYF. The chain is built from TRBV27 and TRBJ2-5, with TRBD1 matching over 9 bases. Losses at the gene ends were 4 bases for V and 3 bases for J; bases not matched to a gene: 6. The CDR3 spans 15 residues. The germline gives CDR1 MNHEY, CDR2 SMNVEV (reference sequence).